Below are 2 T cell receptor beta chains sequenced from a single sample in a study of early stage breast cancer tumors. Using immunoSEQ multiplex PCR, the repertoire was profiled, and TCRdb retains in-frame clones only, with some absent. The repertoire holds around 31,000 clones, with almost 75% as singletons. Material for sequencing was blood. These receptor sequences come from a person aged 35-55 years with breast cancer.

This clone was observed a few times. The rearrangement joins TRBV11-2 to TRBJ2-7, with 10 positions matching TRBD2. V lost 1 base, J lost 4 bases, and 4 bases stayed unmatched. The CDR3 extends over 15 amino acids. CDR1 is SGHAT and CDR2 is FQNNGV in the germline V gene. CDR3 in amino acids: CASSLVASGSYEQYF. The CDR3 DNA reads TGTGCCAGCAGCTTAGTCGCTAGCGGGAGTTACGAGCAGTACTTC. The full variable domain, with the rest looked up from reference TRBV11-2 and TRBJ2-7, is EAGVAQSPRYKIIEKRQSVAFWCNPISGHATLYWYQQILGQGPKLLIQFQNNGVVDDSQLPKDRFSAERLKGVDSTLKIQPAKLEDSAVYLCASSLVASGSYEQYFGPGTRLTVT.

The V call is TRBV28, the J call TRBJ1-2, with D hard to call. The CDR3 has 15 residues. With 7 bases removed from V and 0 bases from J, the gap between germline ends came to 15 bases. The germline gives CDR1 MDHEN, CDR2 SYDVKM. The DNA for the CDR3 is TGTGCCAGCACCCCTAGCCAGTTAGCTAACTATGGCTACACCTTC. It codes for CASTPSQLANYGYTF.